The 20 T cell receptor beta chains presented below share a single source sample, sequenced in a study of T cells after posttransplantation cyclophosphamide (dated by TCRdb to 2015 to 2016). Libraries were prepared through the immunoSEQ multiplex PCR assay. TCRdb's version of the immuneACCESS table is confined to in-frame rearrangements and falls short of the full clone set. An unresolved V gene accounts for under half of the shortfall where checked; the remainder is of unknown origin. The sample features some 43,000 clones, and none is a singleton. The top ten clones comprise around 2.2% of the sample. The sequencing input was PBMCs. These receptors all stem from a man in his forties in good health, CMV-negative, and a related stem cell transplant donor.

In this sample, this clone turned up many times. The gene calls are TRBV10-3 and TRBJ2-1; 9 bases are a match to TRBD2. This CDR3 contains 18 residues. Germline loops: CDR1 ENHRY, CDR2 SYGVKD. J gave up 5 bases and V 3 bases, and 14 bases lay outside the gene matches. The CDR3 DNA reads TGTGCCATCAGTGAACAAGAACTGGGGACTAGCTACGACAATGAGCAGTTCTTC. It yields the protein CAISEQELGTSYDNEQFF.

This clone was recorded at least ten times. This chain connects TRBV5-1 to TRBJ2-5; 7 bases map to TRBD2. The CDR3 covers 14 residues. Per the germline V gene, CDR1 is SGHRS and CDR2 is YFSETQ. Trimming removed 4 bases from V and 4 bases from J; junction bases left unmatched: 7. The CDR3 is CASSLGPGGETQYF. CDR3 sequence (DNA): TGCGCCAGCAGCCTGGGCCCGGGAGGAGAGACCCAGTACTTC.

This clone was detected many times. This chain uses TRBV11-2 with TRBJ2-7; a possible D gene is TRBD1 (6 bases). Germline CDR1 is SGHAT and CDR2 is FQNNGV. The CDR3 consists of 16 residues. Between the trimmed V and J ends, which lost 1 base and 2 bases, there was a span of 15 bases. Here the CDR3 DNA reads TGTGCCAGCAGCTTAGGCCTCCGGACAGATACCTACGAGCAGTACTTC. It is translated as CASSLGLRTDTYEQYF. The variable domain in full, completed from reference TRBV11-2 and TRBJ2-7, reads EAGVAQSPRYKIIEKRQSVAFWCNPISGHATLYWYQQILGQGPKLLIQFQNNGVVDDSQLPKDRFSAERLKGVDSTLKIQPAKLEDSAVYLCASSLGLRTDTYEQYFGPGTRLTVT.

This clone was seen repeatedly, ten times or more. The CDR3 reads CASSPGLAGGVEQYF. The CDR3 DNA follows: TGTGCCAGCAGCCCAGGACTAGCGGGAGGTGTCGAGCAGTACTTC. The chain carries TRBV7-2 and TRBJ2-7, with 14 bases lining up with TRBD2. V lost 5 bases and J lost 6; bases outside the gene matches: 6. Per the germline V gene, CDR1 is SGHTA and CDR2 is FQGNSA. This CDR3 is built from 15 residues.

This clone showed up many times. This sequence joins TRBV6-5 and TRBJ2-2, with D perhaps matching TRBD1 (8 bases). The V end was cut by 6 bases, the J end by 6 bases, with 17 bases between. This CDR3 has 15 residues. Looked up from germline, CDR1 is MNHEY and CDR2 is SVGAGI. CDR3 sequence reads: CASSRGQGGAGELFF. In DNA form, the CDR3 reads TGTGCCAGCAGCCGAGGACAGGGAGGGGCCGGGGAGCTGTTTTTT.

This clone showed up many times. The V and J genes are TRBV6-5 and TRBJ1-4; D unresolved. The V end was cut by 4 bases, the J end by 8 bases, with 17 bases between. The CDR3 runs 15 residues. Looked up from germline, CDR1 is MNHEY and CDR2 is SVGAGI. The CDR3 nucleotides are TGTGCCAGCAGTTTCGGACCCTCGAGCGGCGAAAAACTGTTTTTT. Protein sequence: CASSFGPSSGEKLFF.

This clone was seen many times. The chain combines TRBV5-4 with TRBJ2-7, with D maybe TRBD2 (5 bases). V lost 2 bases, J lost 2 bases, and 14 bases lay in between. This CDR3 region has 15 residues. The germline V gene encodes CDR1 SGHNT and CDR2 YYREEE (reference sequence). The CDR3 DNA reads as TGTGCCAGCAGCTTAGCGGCCAGCGCACCCTACGAGCAGTACTTC. As protein: CASSLAASAPYEQYF.

This clone was seen ten or more times. This chain joins TRBV7-2 and TRBJ1-2; 8 bases agree with TRBD1. This CDR3 spans 15 amino acids. V lost 6 bases and J lost 4; bases outside the gene matches: 10. Germline CDR1 SGHTA, CDR2 FQGNSA. CDR3 DNA: TGTGCCAGCAGTCTTATAACAGGGGGAGGCTATGGCTACACCTTC. It yields the protein CASSLITGGGYGYTF.

This clone was recorded at least ten times. The chain carries TRBV19 and TRBJ2-2, with 8 bases lining up with TRBD2. CDR1 and CDR2 (germline): LNHDA, SQIVND (reference sequence). CDR3 size: 14 residues. V gave up 7 bases and J gave up 5 bases; unmatched junction bases: 6. In DNA form, the CDR3 reads TGTGCCAGTACCAGCGGGAGAGGAACCGGGGAGCTGTTTTTT. Its translation is CASTSGRGTGELFF.

This clone occurred many times. This sequence joins TRBV27 and TRBJ1-1; D not resolved. Deletions cut 2 bases from V and 1 base from J, with 5 bases between. CDR3 size: 13 residues. Germline CDR1 MNHEY, CDR2 SMNVEV (reference sequence). The CDR3 nucleotides are TGTGCCAGCAGTTTAAGTAGGAACACTGAAGCTTTCTTT. This gives the protein CASSLSRNTEAFF.

This clone has at least ten counts. The chain combines TRBV4-3 with TRBJ2-3; TRBD2 might be the D (6 bases). This CDR3 spans 14 amino acids. Trimming pared 1 base from V and 8 bases from J, leaving 13 bases between. Germline V CDR1 and CDR2: LGHNA, YSLEER. The DNA for the CDR3 is TGCGCCAGCAGCCAAGTGGCCGGGAGACGTACGCAGTATTTT. Encoded protein: CASSQVAGRRTQYF.

This clone came up many times. CDR3 loop: CASSYTGTAYEQYF. The DNA for the CDR3 is TGTGCCAGCAGTTATACCGGGACAGCCTACGAGCAGTACTTC. This chain connects TRBV28 to TRBJ2-7; 7 bases match TRBD1. V dropped 4 bases and J dropped 2; count of bases not matched to a gene: 5. The CDR3 is 14 residues long. In germline, CDR1 is MDHEN, CDR2 SYDVKM.

In its sample, this clone was seen many times. The V and J genes are TRBV7-2 and TRBJ2-3, with D uncertain. Between the trimmed V and J ends, which lost 5 bases and 4 bases, there was a span of 10 bases. Per germline, CDR1 SGHTA and CDR2 FQGNSA. The CDR3 extends over 13 amino acids. The CDR3 nucleotides are TGTGCCAGCAGCCGCGGAGAGTCAGATACGCAGTATTTT. Amino acid sequence: CASSRGESDTQYF.

This clone was recorded at least ten times. V gene TRBV7-2 combines with J gene TRBJ2-7; D might be TRBD1 (6 bases). The CDR3 is 15 amino acids. Deletions cut 5 bases from V and 3 bases from J, with 17 bases between. CDR1 is SGHTA and CDR2 is FQGNSA in the germline V gene. CDR3 bases: TGTGCCAGCAGCGCTATCAGGGGAAGGGGCTACGAGCAGTACTTC. It translates to CASSAIRGRGYEQYF.

This clone showed up many times. The V gene is TRBV5-1, the J gene TRBJ2-1, with D possibly TRBD1 on 6 matching bases. The CDR3 runs to 14 residues. The germline V and J ends were trimmed by 3 bases and 4 bases, with 11 bases remaining between them. CDR1 is SGHRS, CDR2 YFSETQ, per germline. In nucleotides, the CDR3 is TGCGCCAGCAGCTGGGTGGACAGTTACAATGAGCAGTTCTTC. As protein: CASSWVDSYNEQFF.

This clone has ten or more counts. This chain links TRBV7-6 with TRBJ1-4; D unresolved. The V end was cut by 1 base, the J end by 4 bases, with 10 bases between. The CDR3 runs to 15 residues. Germline V gene lookup returns CDR1 SGHVS and CDR2 FNYEAQ. The CDR3 coding sequence is TGTGCCAGCAGCTTAGGCGGAGGGAGTAATGAAAAACTGTTTTTT. Its translation is CASSLGGGSNEKLFF.

In this sample, this clone turned up many times. The J gene is TRBJ2-5, the V gene TRBV30; 8 bases line up with TRBD1. The CDR3 totals 13 residues. Per the germline V gene, CDR1 is GTSNPN and CDR2 is SVGIG (reference sequence). The ends lost 3 bases at V and 4 bases at J; junction bases unmatched: 4. CDR3 residues: CAWRYRGSETQYF. Here the CDR3 DNA reads TGTGCCTGGAGGTACAGGGGGTCAGAGACCCAGTACTTC.

The chain employs TRBV27 and TRBJ1-6; maybe TRBD1 (5 bases). Trimming stripped 6 bases from V and 9 bases from J, with 21 bases between. CDR1 MNHEY and CDR2 SMNVEV come from the germline V gene (reference sequence). The CDR3 length is 16 residues. DNA for the CDR3: TGTGCCAGCAGCCCAGCTTATCCTCACGGGGGTTCACCCCTCCACTTT. Translated, it gives CASSPAYPHGGSPLHF.

This clone was recorded many times. The chain joins TRBV7-9 to TRBJ2-4; TRBD2 agrees at 12 bases. This CDR3 is built from 15 residues. Trimming cost V 5 bases and J 6 bases; bases outside gene matches: 5. The germline V gene encodes CDR1 SEHNR and CDR2 FQNEAQ (reference sequence). CDR3 DNA sequence: TGTGCCAGCAGCCCACTAGCGGGGGGAATAAACATTCAGTACTTC. Amino acid sequence: CASSPLAGGINIQYF.

This clone was counted many times. The rearrangement links TRBV6-6 to TRBJ2-2; 7 bases line up with TRBD1. The ends lost 5 bases at V and 6 bases at J; junction bases unmatched: 9. The CDR3 consists of 15 residues. From germline, CDR1 is MNHNY and CDR2 SVGAGI (reference sequence). Here the CDR3 reads CASSQGQVLAGELFF. The CDR3, as DNA: TGTGCCAGCAGTCAAGGACAGGTGTTGGCCGGGGAGCTGTTTTTT.